One and the same sample provided the 3 T cell receptor beta chains below, sequenced in a study of blood T cells in healthy people across ages. Sample-barcoded 5' priming and a J-beta primer mix drove a second PCR of roughly 7 to 11 cycles. MiXCR was run by TCRdb on the 5' RACE reads, yielding one entry per CDR3 protein. The table lists about 970,000 distinct CDR3 sequences, roughly 50% of them singletons. Specimen: blood. The receptors were gathered from a woman aged 55 to 70 in good health.

On this clonotype: A clone one base away is much larger, so this may be a read error. CDR3 sequence: CASSEPGLGLSGPHF. As DNA, the CDR3 is TGTGCCAGCAGTGAACCGGGACTGGGGCTCTCGGGCCCCCACTTT. The chain employs TRBV6-1 and TRBJ1-6, with D tentatively TRBD1 (5 bases). CDR3 length: 15 amino acids. Looked up from germline, CDR1 is MNHNS and CDR2 is SASEGT. V was trimmed by 2 bases and J by 18 bases, leaving 23 bases between them.

This clonotype was observed a handful of times. V usage is TRBV5-1 and J usage is TRBJ2-7; 11 bases map to TRBD2. CDR1 and CDR2 (germline): SGHRS, YFSETQ. J gave up 7 bases and V 0 bases, and 6 bases lay outside the gene matches. The CDR3 consists of 15 residues. Written as DNA, the CDR3 is TGCGCCAGCAGCTTGGCCGGGACTAGCGGACAGGAGCAGTACTTC. Protein: CASSLAGTSGQEQYF.

The chain joins TRBV5-1 to TRBJ2-1, with no clear D. The CDR3 covers 15 residues. Germline CDR1 and CDR2: SGHRS and YFSETQ. V lost 1 base, J lost 0 bases, and 8 bases lay in between. The CDR3 spells CASSLPVSSYNEQFF. The DNA of the CDR3 is TGCGCCAGCAGCTTGCCAGTCAGCTCCTACAATGAGCAGTTCTTC.